This T cell receptor beta chain was profiled in a study of blood T cell repertoires in COVID-19. Overall study context: From the United States, Italy and Spain came samples of acute and convalescent COVID-19. The analysed material was cDNA or gDNA that came from T cells, B-cell-depleted T cells, or PBMCs.

The V segment lost 5 bases and the J segment 9 bases; nucleotides outside the gene matches: 5. CDR1 is ENHRY, CDR2 SYGVKD, per germline. CDR3 length equals 13 residues. Produced via immunoSEQ multiplex PCR; TCRdb's table is partial and in-frame only. The table has some 45,000 clones, 82% seen once. The table lists this clone with a few counts. Sequenced input: peripheral blood. This chain links TRBV10-3 with TRBJ1-2; 11 positions match TRBD1. The TCR comes from an older woman with acute or convalescent COVID-19. CDR3 amino acids: CAISTGQGVSYTF. The CDR3 DNA is TGTGCCATCAGTACGGGACAGGGGGTCAGCTACACCTTC.